The 9 T cell receptor beta chains given below trace back to one sample, sequenced in a study of PD-L1 blockade in urothelial cancer. Assay used: immunoSEQ multiplex PCR; TCRdb lists only in-frame clones, some missing. This sample carries roughly 32,000 clones, approximately 80% of them seen once, and the ten largest clones take 30%. The sequencing used PBMCs, collected around atezolizumab (anti-PD-L1) treatment. The receptors here all came from a man between 60 and 75 years old with urothelial cancer.

This clone was counted only a few times. This rearrangement joins TRBV5-4 to TRBJ2-2; 9 nucleotides align to TRBD2. After removal of 4 bases from V and 7 bases from J, the junction contained 8 bases not matched to a gene. CDR1 is SGHNT and CDR2 is YYREEE in the germline V gene (reference sequence). The CDR3 extends over 15 amino acids. The CDR3 DNA follows: TGTGCCAGCAGCCAGGGGACTAGCAGGGACGGGGAGCTGTTTTTT. Translated: CASSQGTSRDGELFF.

V gene TRBV27 combines with J gene TRBJ2-7, with 9 bases matching TRBD2. From germline, CDR1 is MNHEY and CDR2 SMNVEV (reference sequence). V was pared by 5 bases and J by 4 bases, with 6 bases of the junction left unmatched. This CDR3 is 14 amino acids long. This CDR3 is CASSNSGSGYEQYF. The CDR3 coding sequence is TGTGCCAGCAGTAATAGCGGGAGTGGGTACGAGCAGTACTTC.

This chain joins TRBV28 and TRBJ2-5; 7 bases agree with TRBD1. This CDR3 contains 15 residues. The germline CDR1 and CDR2 sequences are MDHEN and SYDVKM. V trimming: 6 bases; J trimming: 1 base; junction bases outside the gene matches: 8. DNA of the CDR3: TGTGCCAGCAGCGCCAGGGGGAGTCCCCAAGAGACCCAGTACTTC. Protein sequence: CASSARGSPQETQYF.

The rearrangement joins TRBV6-6 to TRBJ1-5, with D possibly matching TRBD1 (6 bases). V lost 6 bases, J lost 5 bases, and 11 bases lay in between. The CDR3 consists of 13 residues. Germline CDR1 MNHNY, CDR2 SVGAGI (reference sequence). CDR3 sequence reads: CASRGEGDQPQHF. The CDR3 DNA follows: TGTGCCAGCAGGGGCGAGGGGGATCAGCCCCAGCATTTT.

The chain couples TRBV7-9 to TRBJ1-1; D not resolved. The germline V and J ends were trimmed by 5 bases and 0 bases, with 4 bases remaining between them. Germline CDR1 is SEHNR and CDR2 is FQNEAQ (reference sequence). CDR3 length: 12 amino acids. The CDR3 region is CASSNMNTEAFF. In DNA form, the CDR3 reads TGTGCCAGCAGCAACATGAACACTGAAGCTTTCTTT.

V usage is TRBV7-9 and J usage is TRBJ1-2; TRBD1 aligns across 7 bases. The CDR3 is 14 residues long. CDR1 and CDR2 from the germline V gene are SEHNR and FQNEAQ (reference sequence). V lost 3 bases, J lost 6 bases, and 7 bases stayed unmatched. In nucleotides, the CDR3 is TGTGCCAGCAGCTTCGGAGGGGGCGGCGATGGCTACACCTTC. It codes for CASSFGGGGDGYTF.

The chain has TRBV15 and TRBJ2-5; no firm D call. From germline, CDR1 is LNHNV and CDR2 YYDKDF (reference sequence). The CDR3 sequence is 15 residues long. Trimming removed 8 bases at V and 2 bases at J, with 18 bases between. In DNA form, the CDR3 reads TGTGCCACCTCACCTTCGCCCCGGAGTCAAGAGACCCAGTACTTC. Its protein is CATSPSPRSQETQYF.

This chain connects TRBV7-9 to TRBJ1-2; 9 bases are a match to TRBD1. CDR3 length: 17 residues. Germline V lookup: CDR1 SEHNR, CDR2 FQNEAQ (reference sequence). Trimming took 1 base from V and 5 from J; bases not matched to a gene: 11. CDR3: CASSLVVGGTGRYGYTF. DNA for the CDR3: TGTGCCAGCAGCTTAGTAGTCGGAGGGACAGGGCGATATGGCTACACCTTC. The variable domain in full, completed from reference TRBV7-9 and TRBJ1-2, reads DTGVSQNPRHKITKRGQNVTFRCDPISEHNRLYWYRQTLGQGPEFLTYFQNEAQLEKSRLLSDRFSAERPKGSFSTLEIQRTEQGDSAMYLCASSLVVGGTGRYGYTFGSGTRLTVV.

In its sample, this clone was seen a few times. The J gene is TRBJ1-6, the V gene TRBV5-1; 12 bases are a match to TRBD1. The length of the CDR3 is 17 residues. Per germline, CDR1 SGHRS and CDR2 YFSETQ. The junction had 10 bases not matched to a gene; V was cut back by 3 bases and J by 9 bases. This chain's CDR3 is CASSSGTGGPEGSPLHF. The CDR3 DNA reads as TGCGCCAGCAGCTCCGGGACAGGGGGCCCTGAGGGTTCACCCCTCCACTTT.